A selection of T cell receptor beta chains follows, all from one sample in a study of OX40 agonist ivuxolimab in advanced cancers. Sequenced by immunoSEQ multiplex PCR; TCRdb stores in-frame clones only, minus some. The sample includes approximately 18,000 clones, 70% to 90% seen only once; the top ten take 20% to 30%. Sequencing used CD4+ or CD8+ T cells sorted from blood, obtained in a trial of the OX40 agonist ivuxolimab. The source is an adult with an advanced solid tumor such as melanoma, head and neck, liver or kidney cancer. Each CDR3 is given with its conserved first and last residue. A D gene is named only where the DNA matches it firmly.

J | D | V | CDR3
TRBJ2-7 | - | TRBV7-2 | CASSLEGTWDYEQYF
TRBJ2-2 | TRBD2 | TRBV7-6 | CASSSWEGLDGANTGELFF
TRBJ2-1 | - | TRBV27 | CASSMFGGYNEQFF
- | - | TRBV5-6 | CASSLVFRAYEQYF
TRBJ2-1 | TRBD2 | TRBV27 | CASSLAGGYNEQFF
TRBJ2-6 | - | TRBV9 | CASSVVSGANVLTF
TRBJ2-5 | TRBD2 | TRBV2 | CASKLISGGAFQETQYF
TRBJ2-1 | TRBD2 | TRBV10-1 | CASSERVAGVANEQFF
TRBJ1-3 | TRBD1 | TRBV2 | CASSWDSSGNTIYF
TRBJ2-3 | - | TRBV28 | CASMDEGDTDTQYF
TRBJ1-1 | - | TRBV6-5 | CASTFSNEAFF
TRBJ1-1 | TRBD1 | TRBV10-3 | CAISLDRGLNEAFF
TRBJ2-7 | - | TRBV28 | CASSWDSSYEQYF
TRBJ2-7 | TRBD2 | TRBV7-3 | CASSLTSGSSYEQYF
TRBJ1-1 | - | TRBV7-9 | CASSPGLEAFF
TRBJ2-7 | TRBD1 | TRBV7-6 | CASSLTGFSYEQYF
TRBJ2-3 | - | TRBV14 | CASSQAGSTDTQYF
TRBJ1-5 | - | TRBV28 | CASSPSSNQPQHF
TRBJ2-7 | TRBD2 | TRBV9 | CASSKGTSGSTYEQYF
TRBJ2-1 | - | TRBV27 | CASSFVLGRVGEQFF
TRBJ2-5 | - | TRBV7-8 | CASSQGETQYF
TRBJ1-4 | - | TRBV2 | CASTVAQATNEKLFF
TRBJ1-2 | - | TRBV7-9 | CASSLDPYGYTF
TRBJ2-5 | - | TRBV4-3 | CASSQGWGTHLTQYF
TRBJ1-5 | - | TRBV28 | CASTLGNQPQHF
TRBJ2-7 | TRBD1 | TRBV14 | CASSQRTGGLAYEQYF
TRBJ2-3 | - | TRBV27 | CATFRWGTDTQYF
TRBJ2-2 | - | TRBV9 | CASSISGELFF
TRBJ2-5 | - | TRBV20-1 | CSARDPQTQYF
TRBJ2-7 | - | TRBV9 | CASSVSHNYEQYF
TRBJ1-4 | - | TRBV28 | CASSSYEKLFF
TRBJ2-1 | TRBD1 | TRBV11-2 | CASSLGQGIDEQFF
TRBJ2-2 | - | TRBV27 | CASSLGGGELFF
TRBJ2-7 | - | TRBV6-6 | CASEGGTDYEQYF
TRBJ2-7 | - | TRBV6-6 | CASSANPYEQYF
TRBJ1-2 | - | TRBV11-2 | CASSLGGIDYGYTF
TRBJ2-3 | TRBD2 | TRBV28 | CASSRGLADTDTQYF